The present TCR beta chain was sequenced within a study of tumor-infiltrating lymphocytes in primary liver carcinoma. Out of unsorted whole blood came the blood RNA, and germline DNA was extracted as well. The CDR3 length is 12 residues. V lost 8 bases to trimming and J lost 2 bases, with 10 bases between them. Germline V lookup: CDR1 SGHAT, CDR2 FQNNGV. Priming with a constant-region primer yielded TCR beta cDNA from about 510 ng total RNA. Three rounds of nested multiplex PCR with slightly modified ARM-PCR produced TCR beta libraries. PCR rounds one and two used TRBV1-TRBV30 forward primers with a C-beta reverse primer for approximately 11 cycles each. TCRdb reanalysed the multiplex PCR reads using MiXCR and keeps one entry per CDR3 protein. The sample holds 310,000 or so distinct CDR3 sequences, less than 70% seen once.

Material for sequencing was peripheral blood. This receptor was identified in a man aged 35-49 years with primary liver carcinoma and hepatitis B virus infection. The chain links TRBV11-2 to TRBJ2-7; D ambiguous. The CDR3, as DNA: TGTGCCAGCGACCCAAGCCCCTACGAGCAGTACTTC. It yields the protein CASDPSPYEQYF.